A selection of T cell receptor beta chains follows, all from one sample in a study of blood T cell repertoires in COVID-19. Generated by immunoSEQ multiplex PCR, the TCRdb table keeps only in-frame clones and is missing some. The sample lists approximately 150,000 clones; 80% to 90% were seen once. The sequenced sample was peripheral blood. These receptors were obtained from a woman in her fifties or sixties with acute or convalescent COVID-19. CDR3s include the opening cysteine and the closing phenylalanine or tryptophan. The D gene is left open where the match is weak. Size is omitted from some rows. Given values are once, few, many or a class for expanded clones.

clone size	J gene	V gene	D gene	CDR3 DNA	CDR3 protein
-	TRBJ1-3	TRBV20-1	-	TGCAGTGCTAGTCATCGGGGAAGCACCATATATTTT	CSASHRGSTIYF
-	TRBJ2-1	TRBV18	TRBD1	TGTGCCAGCTCCCCCAGGGGGCCATCCTACAATGAGCAGTTCTTC	CASSPRGPSYNEQFF
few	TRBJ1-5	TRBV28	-	TGTGCCAGCAGTCCAGGGATTTGGCAGCCCCAGCATTTT	CASSPGIWQPQHF
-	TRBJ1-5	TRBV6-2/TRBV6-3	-	TGTGCCAGCAGTTACCCGCGCATTTTATTGGATCAGCCCCAGCATTTT	CASSYPRILLDQPQHF
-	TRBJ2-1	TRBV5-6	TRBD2	TGTGCCAGCAGCTCGCTAGCGGGGTTCTCCTACAATGAGCAGTTCTTC	CASSSLAGFSYNEQFF
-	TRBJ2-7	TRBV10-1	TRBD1	TGCGCCAGCAGCGCTTCCGGGACAGAATCCTACGAGCAGTACTTC	CASSASGTESYEQYF
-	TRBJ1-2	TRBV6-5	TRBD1	TGTGCCAGCAAGGGGACAGGGAACTATGGCTACACCTTC	CASKGTGNYGYTF
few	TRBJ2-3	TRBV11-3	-	TGTGCCAGCAGCTTCCAGGGTGCAGATACGCAGTATTTT	CASSFQGADTQYF
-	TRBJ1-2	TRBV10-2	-	TGCGCCAGCAGTGACGGGTATGGCTACACCTTC	CASSDGYGYTF
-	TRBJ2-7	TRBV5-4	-	TGTGCCAGCAGCCCGCGGCGGGGCCGCTACGAGCAGTACTTC	CASSPRRGRYEQYF
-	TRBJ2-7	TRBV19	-	TGTGCCAGTAGCGACCAGGCAGGGTTCTACGAGCAGTACTTC	CASSDQAGFYEQYF
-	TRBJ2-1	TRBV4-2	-	TGTGCCAGCAGCTCGAGGGGGGGTCTCCACAATGAGCAGTTCTTC	CASSSRGGLHNEQFF
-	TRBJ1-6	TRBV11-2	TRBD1	TGTGCCAGCAGCTTACAGGGGGCTCGGAATTCACCCCTCCACTTT	CASSLQGARNSPLHF
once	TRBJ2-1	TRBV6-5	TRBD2	TGTGCCAGCAGTACAAGCGGGGGCGACTACAATGAGCAGTTCTTC	CASSTSGGDYNEQFF
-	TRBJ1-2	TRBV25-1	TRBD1	TGTGCCAGCAGTGAAGGACAGGGGAGCTATGGCTACACCTTC	CASSEGQGSYGYTF
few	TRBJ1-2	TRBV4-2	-	TGTGCCAGCAGCGTAACGTCAGGGAACAACTATGGCTACACCTTC	CASSVTSGNNYGYTF
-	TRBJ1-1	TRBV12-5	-	TGTGCTAGTGGTTTGGTACGGCGGGGGAACACTGAAGCTTTCTTT	CASGLVRRGNTEAFF
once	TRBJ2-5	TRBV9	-	TGTGCCAGCGGCCAGGGCGAGACCCAGTACTTC	CASGQGETQYF
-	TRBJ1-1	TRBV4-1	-	TGCGCCAGCAGCCAAGACCATGGCCGGAACACTGAAGCTTTCTTT	CASSQDHGRNTEAFF
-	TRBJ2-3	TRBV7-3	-	TGTGCCAGCAGAGGAGACGGTGGGACAGATACGCAGTATTTT	CASRGDGGTDTQYF
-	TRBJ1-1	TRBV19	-	TGTGCCAGTAGTGGACAAACGAACACTGAAGCTTTCTTT	CASSGQTNTEAFF
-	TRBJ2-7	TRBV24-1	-	TGTGCCACCAGTGCCGCGGCAGGGTTTAATAGCTACGAGCAGTACTTC	CATSAAAGFNSYEQYF
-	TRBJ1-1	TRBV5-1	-	TGCGCCAGCAGCTTGTTGCGGAACGGTGACACTGAAGCTTTCTTT	CASSLLRNGDTEAFF
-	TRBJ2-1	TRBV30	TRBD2	TGTGCCTGGAGAAGGACTAGCGGGGGAATTAATGAGCAGTTCTTC	CAWRRTSGGINEQFF